These T cell receptor beta chains were read from a single sample in a study of cytomegalovirus exposure and HLA in healthy donors. The protocol was immunoSEQ multiplex PCR, while the TCRdb copy is restricted to in-frame clones and leaves out a portion. The sample shows about 130,000 clones, 73% of them seen only once. Sequenced material: PBMCs. All receptors derive from a man aged 55 to 69 in good health and CMV-seropositive. The CDR3 runs from the conserved cysteine through the conserved F or W.

>TRBJ2-7|15|TRBV6-5
CASSWLGGGIHEQYF
>TRBJ2-7|15|TRBV9
CASRATGPYPYEQYF
>TRBJ2-3|18|TRBV5-1
CASSSQTSGGRFTDTQYF
>TRBJ1-2|15|TRBV4-1
CASSQMDRAPYGYTF
>TRBJ1-1|14|TRBV5-1
CASSIGQGGTGAFF
>TRBJ2-4|16|TRBV6-6
CASRPGTGAAKNIQYF
>TRBJ1-5|16|TRBV28
CASSLPTGYSNQPQHF
>TRBJ1-6|17|TRBV4-1
CASSQEGGWGRNSPLHF
>TRBJ2-1|14|TRBV11-1
CASSSLRVSNEQFF
>TRBJ1-1|12|TRBV13
CASAAMNTEAFF
>TRBJ2-5|15|TRBV14
CASSRLKDRQETQYF
>TRBJ1-2|13|TRBV29-1
CSVVQGANYGYTF
>TRBJ2-5|15|TRBV6-6
CASSSTDRGGETQYF
>TRBJ1-3|16|TRBV7-6
CASSLAFESSGNTIYF
>TRBJ2-6|15|TRBV2
CASSLQAYGANVLTF
>TRBJ2-1|12|TRBV18
CASSRDSNEQFF
>TRBJ2-4|14|TRBV5-1
CASSPGGPDNIQYF
>TRBJ2-3|15|TRBV18
CASSPSGGPTDTQYF
>TRBJ1-1|13|TRBV7-9
CASSFGGDTEAFF
>TRBJ1-5|15|TRBV6-1
CASKGVQIPNQPQHF
>TRBJ1-1|14|TRBV29-1
CSVEDGLGYTEAFF
>TRBJ2-7|14|TRBV6-1
CASSGTGSSYEQYF
>TRBJ1-2|14|TRBV2
CASSTDSRVDGYTF
>TRBJ1-1|15|TRBV28
CASSRISAGKTEAFF
>TRBJ2-1|16|TRBV4-1
CASSLIVAGTYNEQFF
>TRBJ1-6|13|TRBV5-1
CASSLAMDSPLHF
>TRBJ1-2|15|TRBV19
CASRSLTTGTYGYTF
>TRBJ2-7|16|TRBV9
CASSGPRLAGDYEQYF
>TRBJ2-5|13|TRBV2
CASSSTGTETQYF
>TRBJ1-2|16|TRBV5-1
CASSLGTAEILYGYTF
>TRBJ1-2|14|TRBV6-5
CASSEPTGRYGYTF
>TRBJ2-1|15|TRBV5-1
CASSRTSGGNNEQFF
>TRBJ2-7|14|TRBV5-1
CASSFGGRGHEQYF
>TRBJ2-7|14|TRBV10-2
CASRDLARAYEQYF
>TRBJ2-3|17|TRBV27
CASSSLVPSGGLQTQYF
>TRBJ2-5|21|TRBV5-1
CASSLWPGTTGIGGVQETQYF
>TRBJ2-7|15|TRBV28
CASRGDTRGSYEQYF
>TRBJ1-5|15|TRBV28
CASSFGDREYQPQHF
>TRBJ1-4|16|TRBV19
CASSIEAGDYNEKLFF
>TRBJ2-7|15|TRBV7-3
CASSLRAGASYEQYF
>TRBJ2-5|16|TRBV7-8
CASSFQRLPTRKTQYF
>TRBJ2-7|13|TRBV6-1
CASSLNRDHEQYF
>TRBJ2-7|13|TRBV28
CASSSTDRGEQYF
>TRBJ1-1|14|TRBV19
CASSTRQGNTEAFF
>TRBJ2-2|14|TRBV7-6
CASRGQPLDGELFF
>TRBJ2-3|14|TRBV5-1
CASSKQGRLDTQYF
>TRBJ2-3|13|TRBV5-5
CASRWTVQGTQYF
>.|15|TRBV6-5
CASSYSVAGFYEQYF
>TRBJ1-5|14|TRBV7-9
CASSTRGWDQPQHF
>TRBJ2-3|13|TRBV9
CASSVPGTDTQYF
>TRBJ1-5|14|TRBV19
CASTQAGGGGPQHF
>TRBJ2-4|14|TRBV29-1
CSVVQGAGGNIQYF
>TRBJ2-1|13|TRBV5-5
CASSLGDRNEQFF